This is a list of T cell receptor beta chains from one sample in a study of blood T cells in healthy people across ages. TCRdb re-called the 5' RACE reads through MiXCR, storing one row per CDR3 protein. The sample holds over a million distinct CDR3 sequences; under 55% are singletons and the top ten take under 5%. Sequenced input: blood. Source of these receptors: a woman under 30 in good health. CDR3s include the opening cysteine and the closing phenylalanine or tryptophan. The D gene is left open where the match is weak. A row's size may be missing; if present it is once, few, many or a size class.

CDR3 | DNA | V | size | J | D | length
CASTPPGRDSLTDTQYF | TGTGCCAGCACCCCACCGGGCCGGGACAGCCTCACAGATACGCAGTATTTT | TRBV6-2/TRBV6-3 | few | TRBJ2-3 | TRBD1 | 17
CASRSGLGNEQFF | TGTGCCAGCAGGTCGGGGTTGGGGAATGAGCAGTTCTTC | TRBV7-2 | . | TRBJ2-1 | . | 13
CASSQLGVGQPQHF | TGCGCCAGCAGCCAACTGGGGGTGGGTCAGCCCCAGCATTTT | TRBV4-1 | . | TRBJ1-5 | . | 14
CATTGTSGYNEQFF | TGTGCCACGACCGGGACTAGCGGTTACAATGAGCAGTTCTTC | TRBV6-6 | few | TRBJ2-1 | TRBD2 | 14
CASSYSWLDRARKLFF | TGTGCCAGCAGTTACTCGTGGCTAGACAGGGCGCGCAAACTGTTTTTT | TRBV6-5 | few | TRBJ1-4 | TRBD1 | 16
CASSQDVDRPYEQYF | TGCGCCAGCAGCCAAGATGTGGACAGACCCTACGAGCAGTACTTC | TRBV4-3 | . | TRBJ2-7 | . | 15
CASIAFGRNEQFF | TGTGCCAGCATCGCCTTTGGCAGGAATGAGCAGTTCTTC | TRBV11-2 | . | TRBJ2-1 | . | 13
CASSLIAGGSGYNEQFF | TGTGCCAGCAGCCTAATAGCGGGGGGTTCCGGATACAATGAGCAGTTCTTC | TRBV7-6 | few | TRBJ2-1 | TRBD2 | 17
CSARGTVLSYEQYF | TGCAGTGCTAGAGGGACAGTCTTATCCTACGAGCAGTACTTC | TRBV20-1 | . | TRBJ2-7 | . | 14
CASRTKGSGANVLTF | TGTGCCAGCCGAACCAAGGGGTCCGGGGCCAACGTCCTGACTTTC | TRBV7-9 | . | TRBJ2-6 | . | 15
CASSEIAGESYEQFF | TGTGCCAGCAGTGAGATAGCGGGGGAATCCTACGAGCAGTTCTTC | TRBV6-4 | once | TRBJ2-1 | TRBD2 | 15
CASSLSRVATHGYNEQFF | TGTGCCAGCAGCTTATCACGAGTGGCGACCCACGGGTACAATGAGCAGTTCTTC | TRBV7-9 | once | TRBJ2-1 | . | 18
CASSLMGLDLNEQFF | TGCGCCAGCAGCCTAATGGGACTAGACCTTAATGAGCAGTTCTTC | TRBV5-1 | . | TRBJ2-1 | TRBD2 | 15
CASSLTGLGNRNTEAFF | TGTGCCAGCAGCTTAACAGGGCTCGGGAATCGGAACACTGAAGCTTTCTTT | TRBV7-9 | few | TRBJ1-1 | . | 17
CASSLATGTFNYGYTF | TGTGCCAGCAGCTTAGCTACCGGGACATTCAACTATGGCTACACCTTC | TRBV7-9 | few | TRBJ1-2 | . | 16
CASRFPGGDYGYTF | TGTGCCAGCAGGTTCCCCGGAGGGGACTATGGCTACACCTTC | TRBV7-2 | . | TRBJ1-2 | . | 14
CASSFGTTSHEQFF | TGTGCCAGCAGCTTTGGAACTACCTCGCATGAGCAGTTCTTC | TRBV11-2 | . | TRBJ2-1 | . | 14
CASVRSGDTQYF | TGTGCCAGCGTAAGGTCGGGGGATACGCAGTATTTT | TRBV7-9 | . | TRBJ2-3 | . | 12
CASSLVGNWFQETQYF | TGTGCCAGCAGCTTAGTCGGGAATTGGTTCCAAGAGACCCAGTACTTC | TRBV7-9 | few | TRBJ2-5 | . | 16
CSVDGDVELNGYTF | TGCAGCGTTGACGGGGACGTCGAGCTCAACGGCTACACCTTC | TRBV29-1 | . | TRBJ1-2 | . | 14
CASSWTGIGYTF | TGTGCCAGCAGCTGGACAGGGATAGGCTACACCTTC | TRBV11-2 | . | TRBJ1-2 | TRBD1 | 12
CSVGARLGEQFF | TGCAGCGTTGGGGCCAGGCTGGGTGAGCAGTTCTTC | TRBV29-1 | . | TRBJ2-1 | . | 12
CASILMAGADTEQFF | TGTGCCAGCATCCTTATGGCGGGAGCTGATACTGAGCAGTTCTTC | TRBV28 | . | TRBJ2-1 | TRBD2 | 15
CASSGTGGNEKLFF | TGCGCCAGCAGCGGGACAGGGGGTAATGAAAAACTGTTTTTT | TRBV5-1 | . | TRBJ1-4 | TRBD1 | 14
CASSLTRGAAYNEQFF | TGTGCCAGCAGTTTAACCCGGGGGGCCGCCTACAATGAGCAGTTCTTC | TRBV12-3/TRBV12-4 | few | TRBJ2-1 | . | 16
CASSKLVGRSNTEAFF | TGTGCCAGCAGTAAACTCGTCGGCCGTTCGAACACTGAAGCTTTCTTT | TRBV6-5 | . | TRBJ1-1 | . | 16
CASSYTASGGLGNEQFF | TGTGCCAGCAGTTACACAGCCTCAGGAGGGTTGGGAAATGAGCAGTTCTTC | TRBV6-5 | . | TRBJ2-1 | . | 17
CASGQGQRDIQYF | TGTGCCAGCGGACAGGGGCAAAGAGACATTCAGTACTTC | TRBV9 | few | TRBJ2-4 | TRBD1 | 13
CASSLGHHAYEQYF | TGTGCCAGCAGCTTAGGGCATCACGCCTACGAGCAGTACTTC | TRBV7-2 | once | TRBJ2-7 | . | 14
CASNSGRPPYEQYF | TGTGCCAGTAATAGCGGGAGGCCCCCCTACGAGCAGTACTTC | TRBV25-1 | few | TRBJ2-7 | TRBD2 | 14
CASSGSPPRTYNEQYF | TGCGCCAGCAGCGGTAGCCCACCTCGCACCTACAATGAGCAGTACTTC | TRBV4-3 | . | TRBJ2-7 | . | 16
CAISESSGNQPQHF | TGTGCCATCAGTGAGTCGTCAGGGAATCAGCCCCAGCATTTT | TRBV10-3 | . | TRBJ1-5 | . | 14
CSATVTNYGYTF | TGCAGTGCTACAGTTACTAACTATGGCTACACCTTC | TRBV20-1 | . | TRBJ1-2 | . | 12
CASSGRTDEKLFF | TGTGCCAGCAGTGGGAGAACAGATGAAAAACTGTTTTTT | TRBV2 | . | TRBJ1-4 | . | 13
CASSLGAGRSGANVLTF | TGTGCCAGCAGCTTAGGGGCGGGACGCTCTGGGGCCAACGTCCTGACTTTC | TRBV7-8 | few | TRBJ2-6 | . | 17
CASSQASSFNYGYTF | TGCGCCAGCAGCCAAGCTTCGTCCTTTAACTATGGCTACACCTTC | TRBV4-1 | few | TRBJ1-2 | . | 15
CASRQRQGPILAQYF | . | TRBV7-2 | . | TRBJ2-5 | . | 15
CSVTQGRAEAFF | TGCAGCGTCACTCAGGGGAGGGCTGAAGCTTTCTTT | TRBV29-1 | . | TRBJ1-1 | . | 12
CATSRGNSRASGGSTDTQYF | TGTGCCACCAGCAGAGGAAATTCGAGGGCTAGCGGGGGAAGCACAGATACGCAGTATTTT | TRBV15 | . | TRBJ2-3 | TRBD2 | 20
CASRLRVAQLLNHF | TGTGCCAGCAGACTGAGGGTTGCCCAACTACTAAACCACTTT | TRBV7-2 | . | TRBJ1-6 | . | 14
CASSVNSGTRTYEQYF | TGTGCCAGCAGCGTAAATTCCGGGACTCGGACCTACGAGCAGTACTTC | TRBV9 | few | TRBJ2-7 | . | 16
CASSPERGPTTEAFF | TGCGCCAGCAGCCCCGAACGGGGGCCGACAACTGAAGCTTTCTTT | TRBV5-1 | few | TRBJ1-1 | . | 15
CASSFFGGGETQYF | TGTGCCAGCAGCTTCTTTGGGGGAGGAGAGACCCAGTACTTC | TRBV7-2 | few | TRBJ2-5 | . | 14
CASRRTFGETQFF | TGTGCCAGCAGACGAACGTTTGGTGAGACCCAGTTCTTC | TRBV6-5 | once | TRBJ2-1 | . | 13
CASSLAVLNEQFF | TGTGCCAGCAGCTTAGCGGTTTTGAATGAGCAGTTCTTC | TRBV7-9 | few | TRBJ2-1 | . | 13
CASMGPVKETQYF | TGTGCCAGCATGGGACCTGTGAAAGAGACCCAGTACTTC | TRBV6-6 | . | TRBJ2-5 | . | 13
CASSESNNIQYF | TGTGCCAGCAGTGAATCGAATAACATTCAGTACTTC | TRBV2 | once | TRBJ2-4 | . | 12
CASSLAQGSQETQFF | TGCGCCAGCAGCCTGGCACAGGGTTCCCAAGAGACCCAGTTCTTC | TRBV4-3 | few | TRBJ2-1 | . | 15
CAASRVPGGNQPQHF | TGTGCCGCCAGCAGAGTTCCGGGCGGGAATCAGCCCCAGCATTTT | TRBV15 | . | TRBJ1-5 | . | 15
CASSQGDRGDEKLFF | TGCGCCAGCAGCCAGGGTGACAGGGGGGACGAAAAACTGTTTTTT | TRBV4-3 | few | TRBJ1-4 | TRBD1 | 15
CASFTDSNQPQHF | TGTGCCAGCTTTACTGACAGCAATCAGCCCCAGCATTTT | TRBV6-2/TRBV6-3 | few | TRBJ1-5 | . | 13